The entry below gives a single T cell receptor (beta chain) sequence along with its context. The data stem from a study of blood T cell repertoires in COVID-19. Whole-study context: Sources were T cells, B-cell-depleted T cells, or PBMCs; the material itself was cDNA or gDNA.

Germline V gives CDR1 SGHRS, CDR2 YFSETQ. Trimming shortened V by 2 bases and J by 2 bases, and 10 bases separated the two germline ends. The CDR3 sequence is 14 residues long. In the authors' workflow: Cell counts per sample came from amplifying reference gene primers. Here immunoSEQ multiplex PCR was the method, and the copy in TCRdb shows in-frame clones only, minus some. V, J and clone size derive from that table, while D and trimming were established from the DNA sequence. The data hold approximately 290,000 clones, with roughly 86% observed a single time. The sequence came from a woman aged 25 to 39 with COVID-19, enrolled during active disease. The rearrangement uses TRBV5-1 and TRBJ2-5; maybe TRBD2 (6 bases). The material sequenced was peripheral blood. CDR3 loop: CASSFRSGQETQYF. For the CDR3, the DNA is TGCGCCAGCAGCTTCCGTAGCGGACAAGAGACCCAGTACTTC.